These 28 T cell receptor beta chains originate from one sample sequenced in a study of cytomegalovirus exposure and HLA in healthy donors. Using immunoSEQ multiplex PCR, the repertoire was profiled, and TCRdb retains in-frame clones only, with some absent. Of approximately 60,000 clones listed, around 90% are singletons. The sequenced sample consisted of PBMCs. These receptors were obtained from a man in his late teens or twenties in good health and CMV-seronegative.

The chain links TRBV29-1 to TRBJ2-3; maybe TRBD1 (6 bases). CDR3 length: 15 amino acids. Trimming removed 5 bases at V and 0 bases at J, with 15 bases between. CDR1 and CDR2 (germline): SQVTM, ANQGSEA. CDR3 residues: CSVLPWQGSTDTQYF. The CDR3 DNA reads as TGCAGCGTTCTACCTTGGCAGGGGAGCACAGATACGCAGTATTTT.

The chain combines TRBV18 with TRBJ1-5; 9 bases are shared with TRBD1. Germline CDR1 is KGHSH and CDR2 is LQKENI. This CDR3 is built from 14 residues. J was trimmed by 7 bases and V by 6 bases; bases with no gene match: 7. For the CDR3, the DNA is TGTGCCAGCTCGGGACAGGGAGTCGGACAGCCCCAGCATTTT. Protein product: CASSGQGVGQPQHF.

This clone appeared a few times. The chain couples TRBV5-4 to TRBJ2-4; 11 bases agree with TRBD1. The CDR3 runs to 16 residues. Germline CDR1 and CDR2: SGHNT and YYREEE (reference sequence). After removal of 4 bases from V and 0 bases from J, the junction contained 3 bases not matched to a gene. This CDR3 is CASSKDRGLAKNIQYF. In DNA form, the CDR3 reads TGTGCCAGCAGCAAGGACAGGGGGCTAGCCAAAAACATTCAGTACTTC.

The gene calls are TRBV28 and TRBJ1-2; 8 bases agree with TRBD1. In germline, CDR1 is MDHEN, CDR2 SYDVKM. This CDR3 has 14 residues. With 5 bases clipped from V and 4 bases from J, the junction kept 6 bases outside the gene matches. The CDR3 sequence: CASSLWTGSYGYTF. CDR3 sequence (DNA): TGTGCCAGCAGTCTTTGGACAGGGAGCTATGGCTACACCTTC.

The chain has TRBV6-1 and TRBJ2-3; 9 positions agree with TRBD2. With V trimmed by 4 bases and J by 6 bases, 2 bases remained unmatched. Germline CDR1 and CDR2: MNHNS and SASEGT. This CDR3 comprises 13 residues. The chain's CDR3 is CASSGGLADTQYF. In DNA form, the CDR3 reads TGTGCCAGCAGTGGAGGACTAGCGGATACGCAGTATTTT.

This clone showed up just a few times. This chain joins TRBV5-1 and TRBJ1-1; 9 nucleotides agree with TRBD1. This CDR3 has 16 residues. Germline V CDR1 and CDR2: SGHRS, YFSETQ. Trimming removed 4 bases from V and 4 bases from J; junction bases left unmatched: 11. For the CDR3, the DNA is TGCGCCAGCAGCCAATTCCCGGGACAGGGCAGCACTGAAGCTTTCTTT. This gives the protein CASSQFPGQGSTEAFF.

J is TRBJ1-5 and V is TRBV2; D is perhaps TRBD1 (5 bases). Trimming shortened V by 4 bases and J by 8 bases, and 12 bases separated the two germline ends. Germline CDR1 and CDR2: SNHLY and FYNNEI. The CDR3 sequence is 13 residues long. The CDR3 DNA follows: TGTGCCAGCAGTGTGGAGGGGATCAAGCCCCAGCATTTT. This translates into CASSVEGIKPQHF.

The gene calls are TRBV4-2 and TRBJ2-1; 11 bases map to TRBD2. CDR1 is LGHNA, CDR2 YNFKEQ, per germline. The CDR3 extends over 16 amino acids. With 0 bases clipped from V and 4 bases from J, the junction kept 2 bases outside the gene matches. The CDR3 is CASSQDGTSGYNEQFF. The CDR3 DNA sequence: TGTGCCAGCAGCCAAGACGGGACTAGCGGTTACAATGAGCAGTTCTTC.

The chain carries TRBV28 and TRBJ2-7; 7 nucleotides match TRBD2. Germline V lookup: CDR1 MDHEN, CDR2 SYDVKM. CDR3 length equals 15 residues. V dropped 5 bases and J dropped 3; count of bases not matched to a gene: 10. CDR3 nucleotides: TGTGCCAGCAGTCTCGGTGGGAGGGCTATCTACGAGCAGTACTTC. Translated, it gives CASSLGGRAIYEQYF. The entire variable domain, with the rest obtained from reference TRBV28 and TRBJ2-7, is as follows: DVKVTQSSRYLVKRTGEKVFLECVQDMDHENMFWYRQDPGLGLRLIYFSYDVKMKEKGDIPEGYSVSREKKERFSLILESASTNQTSMYLCASSLGGRAIYEQYFGPGTRLTVT.

This clone appeared a single time. The chain has TRBV6-6 and TRBJ2-7, with 7 positions matching TRBD1. Germline V CDR1 and CDR2: MNHNY, SVGAGI (reference sequence). The V gene end was trimmed by 0 bases and the J gene end by 2 bases; junction bases not matched to a gene: 4. This CDR3 is built from 15 residues. The DNA for the CDR3 is TGTGCCAGCAGTTACTCGGGGACAGCAACCTACGAGCAGTACTTC. Residues: CASSYSGTATYEQYF.

V and J are TRBV2 and TRBJ2-5; possibly TRBD2 for D (6 bases). The V end lost 3 bases, the J end lost 0 bases, and 11 bases lay between the germline ends. Germline loops: CDR1 SNHLY, CDR2 FYNNEI. This CDR3 region has 15 residues. CDR3 in DNA: TGTGCCAGCAGTGAGAGGCTAGCGAACCAAGAGACCCAGTACTTC. Translation: CASSERLANQETQYF.

This clone was recorded once. This rearrangement joins TRBV28 to TRBJ1-5; the match to TRBD1 covers 8 bases. Germline assignment: CDR1 MDHEN and CDR2 SYDVKM. This CDR3 has 15 amino acids. The V segment lost 7 bases and the J segment 3 bases; nucleotides outside the gene matches: 8. The CDR3, as DNA: TGTGCCAGCACCGCGGGACAGGCAAACAATCAGCCCCAGCATTTT. It is translated as CASTAGQANNQPQHF.

J is TRBJ1-1 and V is TRBV11-2; 9 nucleotides match TRBD1. Germline CDR1 reads SGHAT; CDR2 reads FQNNGV. This CDR3 region has 13 residues. Trimming removed 5 bases from V and 4 bases from J; junction bases left unmatched: 2. Written as DNA, the CDR3 is TGTGCCAGCAGCCCGGACAGGGGCACTGAAGCTTTCTTT. The encoded protein is CASSPDRGTEAFF.

This clone was observed a single time. The chain combines TRBV5-1 with TRBJ2-7, with 10 bases lining up with TRBD2. The CDR3 has 16 residues. Germline trimming cut 0 bases from V and 5 bases from J; bases unmatched to any gene: 8. CDR1 SGHRS and CDR2 YFSETQ come from the germline V gene. For the CDR3, the DNA is TGCGCCAGCAGCTTGGGGGCTAGCGGGAGCCCCCACGAGCAGTACTTC. It translates to CASSLGASGSPHEQYF.

The chain combines TRBV5-5 with TRBJ2-5, with a weak D call TRBD2 (6 bases). Deletions cut 2 bases from V and 4 bases from J, with 18 bases between. From germline, CDR1 is SGHKS and CDR2 YYEKEE (reference sequence). The CDR3 contains 16 residues. In nucleotides, the CDR3 is TGTGCCAGCAGCTTAAGTCGAGGGATGGGGGGAGAGACCCAGTACTTC. Its protein product is CASSLSRGMGGETQYF.

The rearrangement links TRBV5-4 to TRBJ2-1; TRBD1 aligns across 8 bases. CDR3 length: 14 amino acids. Germline V gene lookup returns CDR1 SGHNT and CDR2 YYREEE (reference sequence). Unmatched junction bases numbered 3, after V lost 4 bases and J lost 3 bases. CDR3 region: CASSPGQVYNEQFF. The CDR3 nucleotides are TGTGCCAGCAGCCCGGGACAGGTCTACAATGAGCAGTTCTTC. Together with reference TRBV5-4 and TRBJ2-1, the CDR3 gives the full variable domain: ETGVTQSPTHLIKTRGQQVTLRCSSQSGHNTVSWYQQALGQGPQFIFQYYREEENGRGNFPPRFSGLQFPNYSSELNVNALELDDSALYLCASSPGQVYNEQFFGPGTRLTVL.

This clone was observed a single time. The chain joins TRBV28 to TRBJ1-2, with D hard to call. Germline values: CDR1 MDHEN, CDR2 SYDVKM. CDR3 length equals 13 residues. V lost 8 bases and J 7 bases, leaving 17 bases between the germline ends. Written as DNA, the CDR3 is TGTGCCAGCGACCAACAACCTAGCTCTGGCTACACCTTC. Protein: CASDQQPSSGYTF.

The rearrangement uses TRBV6-1 and TRBJ2-5, with D possibly matching TRBD2 (6 bases). The V end was cut by 7 bases, the J end by 1 base, with 16 bases between. CDR1 is MNHNS and CDR2 is SASEGT in the germline V gene. CDR3 length: 15 residues. The CDR3 DNA sequence: TGTGCCAGCACCATTATAACGGGAGTCCAAGAGACCCAGTACTTC. Amino acid sequence: CASTIITGVQETQYF.

The chain has TRBV7-8 and TRBJ1-1; 11 bases map to TRBD1. The CDR3 covers 19 residues. The trim removed 2 bases at V and 3 bases at J, leaving 14 bases unmatched. CDR1 and CDR2 from the germline V gene are SGHVS and FQNEAQ. In DNA, the CDR3 is TGTGCCAGCAGCTTAAATCGGACAGGGGGCGTATTTGGGGACACTGAAGCTTTCTTT. It is translated as CASSLNRTGGVFGDTEAFF. The full variable domain, rest sourced from reference TRBV7-8 and TRBJ1-1, is GAGVSQSPRYKVAKRGQDVALRCDPISGHVSLFWYQQALGQGPEFLTYFQNEAQLDKSGLPSDRFFAERPEGSVSTLKIQRTQQEDSAVYLCASSLNRTGGVFGDTEAFFGQGTRLTVV.

The V and J genes are TRBV30 and TRBJ2-7; 7 bases map to TRBD2. V was pared by 2 bases and J by 4 bases, with 11 bases of the junction left unmatched. Germline CDR1 reads GTSNPN; CDR2 reads SVGIG (reference sequence). The CDR3 is 15 residues long. Written as DNA, the CDR3 is TGTGCCTGGAGTCGGGGGAGGGCCGAAGTTTACGAGCAGTACTTC. This gives the protein CAWSRGRAEVYEQYF. The full variable domain, in which reference TRBV30 and TRBJ2-7 provide the parts outside the CDR3, is SQTIHQWPATLVQPVGSPLSLECTVEGTSNPNLYWYRQAAGRGLQLLFYSVGIGQISSEVPQNLSASRPQDRQFILSSKKLLLSDSGFYLCAWSRGRAEVYEQYFGPGTRLTVT.

The V gene is TRBV2, the J gene TRBJ2-5; TRBD1 might be the D (5 bases). V was pared by 7 bases and J by 2 bases, with 11 bases between. Germline CDR1 and CDR2: SNHLY and FYNNEI. The CDR3 length is 13 residues. CDR3 sequence reads: CASNGAYQETQYF. DNA for the CDR3: TGTGCCAGCAATGGGGCCTATCAAGAGACCCAGTACTTC.

The V call is TRBV5-8, the J call TRBJ1-1; 7 positions agree with TRBD1. Trimming took 4 bases from V and 9 from J; bases not matched to a gene: 6. There are 12 residues in the CDR3. Germline CDR1 and CDR2: SGHTS and YDEGEE. This CDR3 is CASSRDRTQAFF. The CDR3 coding sequence is TGTGCCAGCAGCCGGGACAGAACTCAAGCTTTCTTT.

With respect to this clone: A much larger clone sits a single nucleotide away, making a read error possible. The J gene is TRBJ2-7, the V gene TRBV5-1; 7 nucleotides match TRBD2. The germline V gene has CDR1 SGHRS and CDR2 YFSETQ. The CDR3 length is 15 residues. V lost 1 base, J lost 6 bases, and 10 bases stayed unmatched. The CDR3 region is CASSLTAGPGSEQYF. The CDR3 nucleotides read TGCGCCAGCAGCTTGACAGCGGGACCTGGTTCCGAGCAGTACTTC.

The gene calls are TRBV6-1 and TRBJ1-2, with D possibly being TRBD1 (6 bases). The CDR3 totals 14 residues. V lost 4 bases and J lost 2, with 11 bases in between. The germline V gene encodes CDR1 MNHNS and CDR2 SASEGT. The DNA for the CDR3 is TGTGCCAGCAGTGTCTCAGGGGAGAACTATGGCTACACCTTC. The encoded protein is CASSVSGENYGYTF.

The chain couples TRBV7-2 to TRBJ2-1, with 9 bases matching TRBD2. The CDR3 is 14 amino acids. Per germline, CDR1 SGHTA and CDR2 FQGNSA. The V and J ends lost 5 bases and 9 bases, in that order; junction bases with no gene match: 8. CDR3 nucleotide sequence: TGTGCCAGCAGCGCAGCGGGAGGATTCAGTGAGCAGTTCTTC. Protein product: CASSAAGGFSEQFF.

This chain links TRBV19 with TRBJ2-1, with D possibly matching TRBD1 (5 bases). The CDR3 is 16 residues long. In germline, CDR1 is LNHDA, CDR2 SQIVND (reference sequence). V dropped 5 bases and J dropped 4 bases, with 18 bases sitting between them. The CDR3 DNA is TGTGCCAGTAGTTTACGGGCAGGGCCTAAGTACAATGAGCAGTTCTTC. As protein: CASSLRAGPKYNEQFF.

The J gene is TRBJ2-7, the V gene TRBV30; D is uncertain. CDR3 length equals 13 residues. Trimming removed 0 bases from V and 4 bases from J, with 10 bases in between. Germline CDR1 reads GTSNPN; CDR2 reads SVGIG (reference sequence). The CDR3 spells CAWSVPPQYEQYF. The CDR3 DNA reads as TGTGCCTGGAGTGTTCCCCCCCAGTACGAGCAGTACTTC.

The CDR3 loop reads CASSPTRLAGVRSYNEQFF. As DNA, the CDR3 is TGTGCCAGCAGTCCTACGCGACTAGCGGGAGTTCGTTCCTACAATGAGCAGTTCTTC. The gene calls are TRBV28 and TRBJ2-1; 12 bases fit TRBD2. V lost 5 bases and J lost 1; bases outside the gene matches: 12. This CDR3 region has 19 residues. Germline loops: CDR1 MDHEN, CDR2 SYDVKM.